What follows is one T cell receptor beta chain and its context. Its antigen is undetermined. Method: immunoSEQ multiplex PCR; TCRdb's copy keeps in-frame clones and lacks some. The profile shows 56,000 or so clones, approximately 84% of them singletons. The entry originates in a study of PD-1 blockade in mismatch repair-deficient tumors. TCRs were sequenced from a few patients responding to pembrolizumab. The CDR3 totals 18 residues. J lost 4 bases, V lost 3 bases, and 9 bases had no gene match. From germline, CDR1 is SGDLS and CDR2 YYNGEE. Points from the study as a whole: Rapid post-treatment expansion, then contraction, generally preceding radiologic response, marked tumor-resident clones.

The receptor was isolated from an adult with mismatch repair-deficient cancer. J is TRBJ2-2 and V is TRBV9; 13 bases fit TRBD2. Sequencing used peripheral blood, obtained about 4.5 months after starting pembrolizumab. The CDR3 nucleotides are TGTGCCAGCAGCGAGAATCCGGGACTAGCGGGACCCACCGGGGAGCTGTTTTTT. Its protein product is CASSENPGLAGPTGELFF.